These T cell receptor beta chains were read from a single sample in a study of long-term antiretroviral therapy in people with HIV. This table comes from immunoSEQ multiplex PCR, and its TCRdb copy is limited to in-frame clones, with some not included. Of 25,000 to 30,000 clones listed, approximately 87% are singletons. The source was unsorted PBMCs, collected 0.5 years after starting antiretroviral therapy. These receptors were obtained from a woman between 18 and 29 years old with HIV. CDR3s leave out the opening cysteine and the closing phenylalanine or tryptophan.

V gene: TRBV5-6
CDR3 length: 14
CDR3 protein: ASSETSGRFSYEQY

V gene: TRBV14
CDR3 length: 15
CDR3 protein: ASSQEFAGPPYNEQF

V gene: TRBV6-5
CDR3 length: 13
CDR3 protein: ASSLSQLINYGYT

V gene: TRBV2
CDR3 length: 12
CDR3 protein: ASSVVGVRLELF

V gene: TRBV6-5
CDR3 length: 12
CDR3 protein: ASSRIGNEYEQY

V gene: TRBV7-3
CDR3 length: 11
CDR3 protein: ASSLRQGAEAF

V gene: TRBV5-8
CDR3 length: 14
CDR3 protein: ASSLVPQGSRNTIY

V gene: TRBV9
CDR3 length: 9
CDR3 protein: ASSVSYEQY

V gene: TRBV10-1
CDR3 length: 12
CDR3 protein: ASSETGRYSEAF

V gene: TRBV2
CDR3 length: 12
CDR3 protein: ARGAGGSKDEQF

V gene: TRBV4-2
CDR3 length: 17
CDR3 protein: ASSQKGPWGTGGDGELF

V gene: TRBV7-2
CDR3 length: 12
CDR3 protein: ASSLNRGPYEQY

V gene: TRBV6-4
CDR3 length: 11
CDR3 protein: ASSREINQPQH

V gene: TRBV4-3
CDR3 length: 11
CDR3 protein: ASSQTTSQPQH

V gene: TRBV4-3
CDR3 length: 11
CDR3 protein: ASSQGRKNIQY

V gene: TRBV28
CDR3 length: 15
CDR3 protein: ASSSPGTSGNSHEQY

V gene: TRBV9
CDR3 length: 12
CDR3 protein: ASSPKGAAYEQY

V gene: TRBV4-1
CDR3 length: 15
CDR3 protein: ASSQGGGRGSVYEQY

V gene: TRBV6-5
CDR3 length: 11
CDR3 protein: ASSPDFGYGYT

V gene: TRBV7-9
CDR3 length: 11
CDR3 protein: ASSPFRNTEAF

V gene: TRBV27
CDR3 length: 14
CDR3 protein: ASSPTGIIYQETQY

V gene: TRBV27
CDR3 length: 17
CDR3 protein: ASSPRLETPDSSYNEQF

V gene: TRBV9
CDR3 length: 12
CDR3 protein: ASSVAGDRVGYT

V gene: TRBV6-1
CDR3 length: 13
CDR3 protein: ASSSMMGNTGELF

V gene: TRBV5-4
CDR3 length: 12
CDR3 protein: ASRQDPGGTEAF

V gene: TRBV7-9
CDR3 length: 9
CDR3 protein: ASSLVGEQY

V gene: TRBV25-1
CDR3 length: 13
CDR3 protein: ASSESRAGAYEQY

V gene: TRBV11-2
CDR3 length: 13
CDR3 protein: ASSPAAGGGYEQY

V gene: TRBV12-5
CDR3 length: 13
CDR3 protein: ASGLVLRSQETQY

V gene: TRBV10-3
CDR3 length: 10
CDR3 protein: ATTEGNQPQH

V gene: TRBV11-2
CDR3 length: 12
CDR3 protein: ASSLGRSKNIQY

V gene: TRBV19
CDR3 length: 12
CDR3 protein: ASRLGAPNYGYT

V gene: TRBV19
CDR3 length: 14
CDR3 protein: ASRSIGAGIQETQY

V gene: TRBV10-1
CDR3 length: 13
CDR3 protein: ASSGQLSSYNEQF

V gene: TRBV6-6
CDR3 length: 10
CDR3 protein: ASRAGIEPQH

V gene: TRBV2
CDR3 length: 13
CDR3 protein: ASSILAEVADTQY

V gene: TRBV2
CDR3 length: 14
CDR3 protein: ASIPGLGLQTDTQY

V gene: TRBV19
CDR3 length: 10
CDR3 protein: ASSNRVHEQY

V gene: TRBV4-3
CDR3 length: 13
CDR3 protein: ASSQPQGGNEKLF

V gene: TRBV19
CDR3 length: 14
CDR3 protein: ASSIVRGRINTEAF

V gene: TRBV27
CDR3 length: 11
CDR3 protein: ASSLYGNTEAF

V gene: TRBV9
CDR3 length: 14
CDR3 protein: ASSATNRGEIYGYT

V gene: TRBV7-2
CDR3 length: 11
CDR3 protein: ASSGQPYNEQF

V gene: TRBV25-1
CDR3 length: 13
CDR3 protein: ASSDVPDRDYEQH

V gene: TRBV4-1
CDR3 length: 14
CDR3 protein: ASSREGLAAFYEQY

V gene: TRBV6-1
CDR3 length: 13
CDR3 protein: ASSELAGVAGELF

V gene: TRBV28
CDR3 length: 15
CDR3 protein: ASSPKGWRIQADTQY

V gene: TRBV29-1
CDR3 length: 11
CDR3 protein: SVGQTNGNTIY

V gene: TRBV4-1
CDR3 length: 13
CDR3 protein: ASSQKEAPESTQY

V gene: TRBV7-9
CDR3 length: 12
CDR3 protein: ASSLSGPRQPQH

V gene: TRBV7-9
CDR3 length: 10
CDR3 protein: ASSLGPYGYT

V gene: TRBV7-9
CDR3 length: 13
CDR3 protein: ASSLAGPDTGELF